Listed here are 3 T cell receptor beta chains from one sample, sequenced in a study of T cell repertoires in cytomegalovirus infection. TCRdb re-called the reads through MiXCR, storing one row per CDR3 protein. Here the sample spans 400,000 or so distinct CDR3 sequences, roughly 30% being singletons. The sample consisted of PBMCs. These receptors all come from a human donor in good health (CMV status not recorded). Some clones in this sample may be carry-over from other donors' samples.

The genes are TRBV7-9 and TRBJ1-5, with D unresolved. CDR1 is SEHNR, CDR2 FQNEAQ, per germline (reference sequence). CDR3 length equals 12 residues. Trimming removed 8 bases at V and 2 bases at J, with 7 bases between. The CDR3, as DNA: TGTGCCAGCGCCACACGCAATCAGCCCCAGCATTTT. It translates to CASATRNQPQHF.

The rearrangement uses TRBV19 and TRBJ1-5, with D possibly matching TRBD1 (6 bases). V was clipped by 5 bases and J by 7 bases, with 18 bases between them. There are 15 residues in the CDR3. Germline values: CDR1 LNHDA, CDR2 SQIVND (reference sequence). Written as DNA, the CDR3 is TGTGCCAGTAGTCCGGGGGCCCGGGGGGGGCAGCCCCAGCATTTT. This sequence encodes CASSPGARGGQPQHF.

The chain uses TRBV29-1 and TRBJ2-5; TRBD1 matches 12 bases. The V gene's germline CDR1 is SQVTM and CDR2 ANQGSEA. Germline trimming cut 4 bases from V and 4 bases from J; bases unmatched to any gene: 7. CDR3 length: 15 amino acids. For the CDR3, the DNA is TGCAGCGTTGCCGCGTTGGGACAGGGGGCAGAGACCCAGTACTTC. Translation: CSVAALGQGAETQYF.